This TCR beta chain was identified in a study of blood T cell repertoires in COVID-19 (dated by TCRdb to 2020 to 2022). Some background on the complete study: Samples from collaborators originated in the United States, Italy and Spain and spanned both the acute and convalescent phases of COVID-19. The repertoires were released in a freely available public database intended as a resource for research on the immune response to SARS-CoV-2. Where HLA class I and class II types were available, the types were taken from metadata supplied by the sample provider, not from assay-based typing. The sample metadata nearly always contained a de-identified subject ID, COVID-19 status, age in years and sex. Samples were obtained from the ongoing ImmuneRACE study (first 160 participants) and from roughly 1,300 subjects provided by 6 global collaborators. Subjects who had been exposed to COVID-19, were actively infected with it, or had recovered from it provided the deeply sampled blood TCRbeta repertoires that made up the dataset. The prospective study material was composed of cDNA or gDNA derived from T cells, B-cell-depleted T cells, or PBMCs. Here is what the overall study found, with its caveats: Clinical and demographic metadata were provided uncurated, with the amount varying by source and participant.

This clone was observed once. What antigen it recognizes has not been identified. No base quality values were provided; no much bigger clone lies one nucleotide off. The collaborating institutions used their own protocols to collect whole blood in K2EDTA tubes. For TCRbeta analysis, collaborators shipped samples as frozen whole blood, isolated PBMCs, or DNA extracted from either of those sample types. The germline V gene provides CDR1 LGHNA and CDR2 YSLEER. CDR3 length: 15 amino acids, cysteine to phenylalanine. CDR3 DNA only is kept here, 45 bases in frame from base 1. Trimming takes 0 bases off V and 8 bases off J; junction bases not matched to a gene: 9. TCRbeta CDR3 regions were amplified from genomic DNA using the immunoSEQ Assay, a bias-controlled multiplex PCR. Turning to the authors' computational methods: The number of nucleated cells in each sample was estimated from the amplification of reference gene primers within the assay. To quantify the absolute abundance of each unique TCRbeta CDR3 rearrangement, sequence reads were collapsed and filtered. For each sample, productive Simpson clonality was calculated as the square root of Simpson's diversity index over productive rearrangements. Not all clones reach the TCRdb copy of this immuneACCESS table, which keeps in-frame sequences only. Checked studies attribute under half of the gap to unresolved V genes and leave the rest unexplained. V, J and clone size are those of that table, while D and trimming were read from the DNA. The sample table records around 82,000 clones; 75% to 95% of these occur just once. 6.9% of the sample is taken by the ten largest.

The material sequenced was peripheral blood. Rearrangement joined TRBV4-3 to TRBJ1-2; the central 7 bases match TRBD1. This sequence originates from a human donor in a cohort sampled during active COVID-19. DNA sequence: TGCGCCAGCAGCCAAGAACTCGGGGACAGAGCAGGCTACACCTTC. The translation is CASSQELGDRAGYTF.